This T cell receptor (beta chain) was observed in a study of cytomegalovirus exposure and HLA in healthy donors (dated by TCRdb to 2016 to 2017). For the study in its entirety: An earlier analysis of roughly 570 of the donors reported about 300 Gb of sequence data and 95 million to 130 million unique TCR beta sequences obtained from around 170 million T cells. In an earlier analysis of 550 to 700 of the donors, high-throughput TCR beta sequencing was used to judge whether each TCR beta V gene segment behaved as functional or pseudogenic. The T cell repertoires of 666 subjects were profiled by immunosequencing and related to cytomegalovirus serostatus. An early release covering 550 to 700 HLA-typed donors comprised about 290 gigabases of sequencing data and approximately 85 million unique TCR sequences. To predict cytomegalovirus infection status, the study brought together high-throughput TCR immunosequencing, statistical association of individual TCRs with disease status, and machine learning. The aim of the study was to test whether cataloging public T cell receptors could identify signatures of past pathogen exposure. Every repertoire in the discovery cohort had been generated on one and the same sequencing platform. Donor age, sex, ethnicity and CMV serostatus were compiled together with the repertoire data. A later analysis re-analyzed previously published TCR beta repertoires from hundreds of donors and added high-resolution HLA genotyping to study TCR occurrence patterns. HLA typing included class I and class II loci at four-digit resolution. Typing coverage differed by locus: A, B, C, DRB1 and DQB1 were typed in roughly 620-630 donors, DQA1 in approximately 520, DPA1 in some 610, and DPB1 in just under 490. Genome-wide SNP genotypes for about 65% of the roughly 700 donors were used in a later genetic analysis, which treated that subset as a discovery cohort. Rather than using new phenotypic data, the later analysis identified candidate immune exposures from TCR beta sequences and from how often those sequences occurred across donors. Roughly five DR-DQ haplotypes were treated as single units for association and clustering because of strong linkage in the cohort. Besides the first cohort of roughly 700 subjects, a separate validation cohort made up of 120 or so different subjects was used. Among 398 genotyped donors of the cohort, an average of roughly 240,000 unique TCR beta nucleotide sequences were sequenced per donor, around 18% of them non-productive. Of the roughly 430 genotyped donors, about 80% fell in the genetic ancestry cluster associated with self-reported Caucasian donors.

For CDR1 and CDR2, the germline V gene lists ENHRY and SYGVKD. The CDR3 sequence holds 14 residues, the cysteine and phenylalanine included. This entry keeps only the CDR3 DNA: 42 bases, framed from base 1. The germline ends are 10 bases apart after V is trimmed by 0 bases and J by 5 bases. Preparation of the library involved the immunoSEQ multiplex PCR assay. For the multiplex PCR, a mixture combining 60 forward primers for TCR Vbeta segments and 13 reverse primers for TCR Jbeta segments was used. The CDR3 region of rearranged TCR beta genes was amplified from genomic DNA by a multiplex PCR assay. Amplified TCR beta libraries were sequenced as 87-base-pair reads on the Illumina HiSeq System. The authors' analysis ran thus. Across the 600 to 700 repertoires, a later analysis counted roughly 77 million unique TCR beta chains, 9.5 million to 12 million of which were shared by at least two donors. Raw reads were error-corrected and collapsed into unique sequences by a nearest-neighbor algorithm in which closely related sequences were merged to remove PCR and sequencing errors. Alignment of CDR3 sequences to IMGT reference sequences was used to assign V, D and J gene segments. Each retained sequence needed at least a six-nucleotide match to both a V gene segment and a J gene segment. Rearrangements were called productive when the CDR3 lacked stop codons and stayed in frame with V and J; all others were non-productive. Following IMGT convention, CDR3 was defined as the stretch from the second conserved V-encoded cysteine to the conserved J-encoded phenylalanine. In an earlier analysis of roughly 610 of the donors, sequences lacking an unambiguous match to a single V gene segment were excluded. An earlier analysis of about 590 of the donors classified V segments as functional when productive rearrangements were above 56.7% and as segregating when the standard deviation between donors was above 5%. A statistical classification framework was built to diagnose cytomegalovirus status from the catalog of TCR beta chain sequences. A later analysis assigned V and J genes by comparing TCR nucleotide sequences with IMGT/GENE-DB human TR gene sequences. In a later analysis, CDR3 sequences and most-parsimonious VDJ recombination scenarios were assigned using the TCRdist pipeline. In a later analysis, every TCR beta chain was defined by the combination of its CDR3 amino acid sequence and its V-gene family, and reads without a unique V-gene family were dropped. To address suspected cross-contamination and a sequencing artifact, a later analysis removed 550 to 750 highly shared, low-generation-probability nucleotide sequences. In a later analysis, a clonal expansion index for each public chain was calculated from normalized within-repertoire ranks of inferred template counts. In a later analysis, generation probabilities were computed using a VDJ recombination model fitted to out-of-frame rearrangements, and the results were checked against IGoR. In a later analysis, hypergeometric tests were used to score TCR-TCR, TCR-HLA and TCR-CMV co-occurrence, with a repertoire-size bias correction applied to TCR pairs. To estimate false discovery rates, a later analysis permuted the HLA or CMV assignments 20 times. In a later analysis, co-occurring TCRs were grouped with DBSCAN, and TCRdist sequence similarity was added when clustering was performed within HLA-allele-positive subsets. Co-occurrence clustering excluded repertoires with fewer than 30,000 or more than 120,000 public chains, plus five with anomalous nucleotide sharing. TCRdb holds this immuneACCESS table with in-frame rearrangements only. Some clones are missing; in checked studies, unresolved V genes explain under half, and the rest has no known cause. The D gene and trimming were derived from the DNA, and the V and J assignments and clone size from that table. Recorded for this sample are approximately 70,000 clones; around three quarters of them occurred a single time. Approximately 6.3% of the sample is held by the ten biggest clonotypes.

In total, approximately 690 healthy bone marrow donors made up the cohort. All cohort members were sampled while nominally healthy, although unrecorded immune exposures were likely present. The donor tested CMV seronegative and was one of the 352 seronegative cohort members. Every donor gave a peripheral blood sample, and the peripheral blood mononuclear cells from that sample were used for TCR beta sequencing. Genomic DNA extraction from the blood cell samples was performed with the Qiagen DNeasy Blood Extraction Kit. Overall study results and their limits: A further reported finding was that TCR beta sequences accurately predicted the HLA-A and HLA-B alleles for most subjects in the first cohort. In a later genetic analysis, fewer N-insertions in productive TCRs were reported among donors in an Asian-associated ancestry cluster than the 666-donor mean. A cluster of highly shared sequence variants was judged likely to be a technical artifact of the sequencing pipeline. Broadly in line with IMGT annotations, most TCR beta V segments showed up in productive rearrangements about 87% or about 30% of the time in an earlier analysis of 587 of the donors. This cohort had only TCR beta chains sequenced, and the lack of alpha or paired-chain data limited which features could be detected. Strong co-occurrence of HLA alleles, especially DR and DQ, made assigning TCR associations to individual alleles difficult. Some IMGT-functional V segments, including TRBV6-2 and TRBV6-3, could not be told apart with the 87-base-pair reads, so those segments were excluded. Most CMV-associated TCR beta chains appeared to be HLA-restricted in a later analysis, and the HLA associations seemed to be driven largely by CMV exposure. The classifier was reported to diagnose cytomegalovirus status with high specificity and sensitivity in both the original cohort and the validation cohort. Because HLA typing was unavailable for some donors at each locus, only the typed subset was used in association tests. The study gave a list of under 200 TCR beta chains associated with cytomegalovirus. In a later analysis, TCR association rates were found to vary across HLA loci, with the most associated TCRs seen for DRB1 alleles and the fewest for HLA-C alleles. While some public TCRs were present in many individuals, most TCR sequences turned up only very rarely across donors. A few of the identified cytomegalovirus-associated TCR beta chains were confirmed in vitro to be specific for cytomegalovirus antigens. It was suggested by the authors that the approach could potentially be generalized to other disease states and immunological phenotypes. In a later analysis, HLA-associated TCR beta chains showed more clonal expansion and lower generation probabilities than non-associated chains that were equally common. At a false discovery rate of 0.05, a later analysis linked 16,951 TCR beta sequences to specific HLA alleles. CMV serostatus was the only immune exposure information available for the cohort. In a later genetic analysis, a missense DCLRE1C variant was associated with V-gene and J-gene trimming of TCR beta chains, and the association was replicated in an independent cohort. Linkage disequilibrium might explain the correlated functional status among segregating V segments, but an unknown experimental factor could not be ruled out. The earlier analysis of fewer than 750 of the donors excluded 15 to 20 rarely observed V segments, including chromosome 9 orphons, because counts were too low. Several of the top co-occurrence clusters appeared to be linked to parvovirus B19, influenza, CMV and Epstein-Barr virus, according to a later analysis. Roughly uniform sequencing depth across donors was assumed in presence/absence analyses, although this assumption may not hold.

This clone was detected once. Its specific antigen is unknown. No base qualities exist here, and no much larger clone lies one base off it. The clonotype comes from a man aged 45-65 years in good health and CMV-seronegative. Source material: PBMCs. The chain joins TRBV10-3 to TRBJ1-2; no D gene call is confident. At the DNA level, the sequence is TGTGCCATCAGTGAGTCGATCCAGATATATGGCTACACCTTC. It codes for CAISESIQIYGYTF.